This is a list of T cell receptor beta chains from one sample in a study of early T cells in non-severe SARS-CoV-2 infection. Each CDR3 protein is one row after TCRdb ran MiXCR on the 5' RACE reads. This table has 32,000 or so distinct CDR3 sequences, 6.3% appearing once. Sample: whole blood. The receptors shown here come from an adult who was a healthcare worker with PCR-confirmed SARS-CoV-2 infection or an uninfected control (not recorded which). Both conserved end residues are part of each CDR3. Each record gives: J gene, D gene, V gene, CDR3 length, CDR3 protein. The D gene is left open where the match is weak.

TRBJ2-3 | NA | TRBV25-1 | 15 | CASLDTHEGTDTQYF
TRBJ2-1 | TRBD2 | TRBV5-5 | 16 | CASSFLAGSTPNEQFF
TRBJ1-4 | NA | TRBV6-6 | 14 | CASRAGGFNEKLFF
TRBJ1-1 | NA | TRBV12-3/TRBV12-4 | 11 | CASSFNTEAFF
TRBJ2-2 | NA | TRBV6-1 | 13 | CASREGNTGELFF
TRBJ1-6 | NA | TRBV20-1 | 13 | CSAPDPWGSPLHF
TRBJ2-7 | NA | TRBV7-8 | 15 | CASSFYRTMSYEQYF
TRBJ1-2 | NA | TRBV6-6 | 14 | CASSYSRESGGYTF
TRBJ2-6 | NA | TRBV7-3 | 13 | CASSPSGANVLTF
TRBJ2-6 | NA | TRBV12-3/TRBV12-4 | 14 | CASRSGLGANVLTF
TRBJ2-3 | TRBD2 | TRBV27 | 13 | CASKRDTVGTQYF
TRBJ2-1 | NA | TRBV7-9 | 15 | CASSLDGTTGREQFF